This TCR beta chain was identified in a study of T cell responses to AZD1222 COVID-19 vaccine. The CDR3 loop spans 16 amino acids. J lost 4 bases, V lost 1 base, and 8 bases had no gene match. The germline V gene encodes CDR1 SGHRS and CDR2 YFSETQ. Study results and limitations: Repertoire samples came only from after the peak T cell response.

About this clone: No antigen is known for it.

Second-dose groups at about 4 or about 12 weeks were pooled. Generated by immunoSEQ multiplex PCR, the TCRdb table keeps only in-frame clones and is missing some. The table includes 120,000 or so clones, roughly 91% detected once. The clonotype was recovered from an adult who received the AZD1222 COVID-19 vaccine. J is TRBJ1-3 and V is TRBV5-1; TRBD1 matches 7 bases. The sample consisted of peripheral blood, taken 28 days after the second AZD1222 dose. CDR3 in amino acids: CASSLPRQGGGNTIYF. In nucleotides, the CDR3 is TGCGCCAGCAGCTTGCCCAGACAGGGTGGCGGAAACACCATATATTTT.